This is a list of T cell receptor beta chains from one sample in a study of T cell responses to AZD1222 COVID-19 vaccine. Clones were sequenced by immunoSEQ multiplex PCR, and TCRdb holds only the in-frame ones, with some missing. The sample shows tens of thousands of clones, roughly 78% of them seen only once. Sequences were derived from peripheral blood, sampled on day 0 of AZD1222 vaccination. These receptor sequences come from an adult in good health. Each CDR3 is given with its conserved first and last residue. The D gene is left open where the match is weak. Not all rows give a size; the values are once, few, many and, for expanded clones, a class.

cdr3_aa,cdr3_nt,v_call,clone_size,j_call,d_call
CASSVTSGTETQYF,TGTGCCAGCAGCGTGACTAGCGGGACGGAGACCCAGTACTTC,TRBV11-2,NA,TRBJ2-5,TRBD2
CASSPRTGPGGELFF,TGTGCCAGCAGCCCAAGGACAGGGCCGGGGGGGGAGCTGTTTTTT,TRBV11-2,NA,TRBJ2-2,TRBD1
CATSDRNRDRAFSYNEQFF,TGTGCCACCAGTGACCGTAACCGGGACAGGGCCTTTTCCTACAATGAGCAGTTCTTC,TRBV24-1,few,TRBJ2-1,TRBD1
CASSLLPGPLFF,TGTGCCAGCAGCCTACTGCCGGGACCTCTGTTTTTT,TRBV3-1/TRBV3-2,NA,TRBJ1-4,NA
CASSDAYNEQFF,TGTGCCAGCAGTGACGCATACAATGAGCAGTTCTTC,TRBV2,NA,TRBJ2-1,NA
CASSTGTEFHF,TGTGCCAGCAGCACAGGGACCGAATTCCACTTT,TRBV6-5,NA,TRBJ1-6,NA
CASSSRGSGGALPHNEQFF,TGCGCCAGCAGCTCCCGGGGTAGCGGGGGGGCCTTGCCCCACAATGAGCAGTTCTTC,TRBV5-1,NA,TRBJ2-1,TRBD2
CASSSYTGNTEAFF,TGTGCCAGCAGCAGCTATACCGGGAACACTGAAGCTTTCTTT,TRBV7-9,NA,TRBJ1-1,NA
CASSFPDRAATQYF,TGCGCCAGCAGCTTTCCGGACAGGGCCGCGACCCAGTACTTC,TRBV5-1,NA,TRBJ2-5,TRBD1
CASSPRQGDSNQPQHF,TGTGCCAGCAGTCCCAGACAGGGCGACAGCAATCAGCCCCAGCATTTT,TRBV6-6,NA,TRBJ1-5,TRBD1
CASGGTRGSQPQHF,TGTGCCAGCGGGGGCACTAGGGGGTCTCAGCCCCAGCATTTT,TRBV27,few,TRBJ1-5,NA
CASSRTANEKLFF,TGTGCCAGCTCGCGGACAGCTAATGAAAAACTGTTTTTT,TRBV18,NA,TRBJ1-4,NA
CAISTASGDNNSPLHF,TGTGCCATCAGTACAGCGTCCGGGGACAATAATTCACCCCTCCACTTT,TRBV10-3,NA,TRBJ1-6,NA
CASSERELAGRRGVQYF,TGTGCCAGCAGTGAAAGGGAGCTAGCGGGAAGGCGGGGGGTTCAGTACTTC,TRBV2,few,TRBJ2-4,TRBD2
CASRTGWGADTQYF,TGTGCCAGCCGAACAGGATGGGGCGCAGATACGCAGTATTTT,TRBV11-1,NA,TRBJ2-3,NA
CASSQSQGSRGTDTQYF,TGTGCCAGCTCACAATCACAGGGCTCGAGGGGCACAGATACGCAGTATTTT,TRBV18,NA,TRBJ2-3,NA
CASSPGVYEQYF,TGTGCCAGCAGCCCAGGGGTCTACGAGCAGTACTTC,TRBV14,NA,TRBJ2-7,NA
CASSPSGRGTYNEQFF,TGTGCCAGCTCACCATCTGGCAGGGGAACCTACAATGAGCAGTTCTTC,TRBV18,NA,TRBJ2-1,NA
CASSLVAVDTDTQYF,TGTGCCAGCAGCCTCGTAGCGGTCGATACAGATACGCAGTATTTT,TRBV7-9,few,TRBJ2-3,NA
CASSPDRGTPGNTIYF,TGTGCCAGCTCACCAGACAGGGGGACACCTGGAAACACCATATATTTT,TRBV18,NA,TRBJ1-3,TRBD1
CASSGGHRKNSPLHF,TGTGCCAGCAGCGGGGGACACCGAAAGAATTCACCCCTCCACTTT,TRBV27,NA,TRBJ1-6,NA
CASPQDRVRQPQHF,TGCGCCAGCCCCCAAGACAGGGTACGTCAGCCCCAGCATTTT,TRBV5-1,few,TRBJ1-5,TRBD1
CASSLAPGRGYEQYF,TGTGCCAGCAGCTTAGCCCCCGGGAGGGGTTACGAGCAGTACTTC,TRBV11-3,NA,TRBJ2-7,TRBD2
CASKVGGGAYNEQFF,TGTGCCAGCAAGGTGGGTGGGGGGGCCTACAATGAGCAGTTCTTC,TRBV2,NA,TRBJ2-1,TRBD2
CASSKTMQYNQPQHF,TGTGCCAGCAGCAAAACTATGCAGTATAATCAGCCCCAGCATTTT,TRBV21-1,NA,TRBJ1-5,NA
CATRTAERTDTQYF,TGCGCCACCCGGACAGCGGAACGCACAGATACGCAGTATTTT,TRBV5-1,NA,TRBJ2-3,NA
CASSVGVETGNTIYF,TGTGCCAGCAGCGTAGGAGTTGAGACTGGAAACACCATATATTTT,TRBV9,few,TRBJ1-3,NA
CATSRGTSGSSHEQFF,TGTGCCACCAGCAGAGGGACTAGCGGGAGTAGCCATGAGCAGTTCTTC,TRBV15,NA,TRBJ2-1,TRBD2
CATSKDSGQWNTIYF,TGTGCCACCAGCAAGGACAGTGGACAGTGGAACACCATATATTTT,TRBV15,NA,TRBJ1-3,NA
CASSKGDPIHYNEQFF,TGTGCCAGCAGCAAAGGGGACCCTATCCACTACAATGAGCAGTTCTTC,TRBV21-1,NA,TRBJ2-1,NA
CASSYRRWVDGYTF,TGTGCCAGCAGTTACAGGAGATGGGTCGATGGCTACACCTTC,TRBV6-5,few,TRBJ1-2,NA
CASASTGRAKNIQYF,TGTGCTAGTGCCTCAACAGGGAGGGCCAAAAACATTCAGTACTTC,TRBV12-5,NA,TRBJ2-4,NA
CASSPGRGFHEQYF,TGTGCCAGCTCACCGGGAAGGGGGTTCCACGAGCAGTACTTC,TRBV18,NA,TRBJ2-7,NA
CASSQDGGSRGLIYGYTF,TGTGCCAGCAGCCAAGATGGGGGATCGAGGGGACTCATTTATGGCTACACCTTC,TRBV3-1/TRBV3-2,few,TRBJ1-2,NA
CASSLYNEQFF,TGTGCCAGCAGTCTTTACAATGAGCAGTTCTTC,TRBV27,NA,TRBJ2-1,NA
CASSLAAASSYEQYF,TGCGCCAGCAGCTTGGCCGCAGCGAGCTCCTACGAGCAGTACTTC,TRBV5-1,NA,TRBJ2-7,NA
CASSLSGVNEKLFF,TGTGCCAGCAGTTTATCGGGCGTAAATGAAAAACTGTTTTTT,TRBV27,NA,TRBJ1-4,NA
CASSPRPGGDQPQHF,TGTGCCAGCAGCCCCCGCCCGGGGGGGGATCAGCCCCAGCATTTT,TRBV7-8,few,TRBJ1-5,NA
CASSQRVGYTF,TGTGCCAGCAGCCAACGGGTTGGCTACACCTTC,TRBV7-2,NA,TRBJ1-2,NA
CASSRGGDSPYGYTF,TGTGCCAGCAGCCGAGGGGGGGACAGCCCCTATGGCTACACCTTC,TRBV7-8,NA,TRBJ1-2,TRBD1
CASSETDRIGTGVTDTQYF,TGTGCCAGCAGTGAAACGGACCGCATTGGGACAGGGGTCACAGATACGCAGTATTTT,TRBV6-1,NA,TRBJ2-3,TRBD1
CASSSVNSNQPQHF,TGTGCCAGCAGTTCAGTGAATAGCAATCAGCCCCAGCATTTT,TRBV6-5,NA,TRBJ1-5,NA
CSVRSGTGARVTEAFF,TGCAGCGTAAGGTCCGGGACAGGGGCCCGGGTGACTGAAGCTTTCTTT,TRBV29-1,NA,TRBJ1-1,TRBD1
CASSRDGYPLEQFF,TGTGCCAGCAGCCGGGACGGGTACCCTCTTGAGCAGTTCTTC,TRBV7-2,NA,TRBJ2-1,NA
CASSVRAGADTQYF,TGTGCCAGCAGCGTAAGGGCGGGAGCAGATACGCAGTATTTT,TRBV9,NA,TRBJ2-3,TRBD2
CASSPWSSGANVLTF,TGTGCCAGCAGCCCCTGGAGCTCTGGGGCCAACGTCCTGACTTTC,TRBV6-2/TRBV6-3,NA,TRBJ2-6,NA
CASRRSLTYGYTF,TGTGCCAGTAGAAGAAGCTTAACCTATGGCTACACCTTC,TRBV19,NA,TRBJ1-2,NA
CASRSGLIRPTQYF,TGCGCCAGCAGGTCAGGACTAATACGGCCTACGCAGTATTTT,TRBV10-1,NA,TRBJ2-3,NA
CASSQGWLTANTGELFF,TGCGCCAGCAGCCAAGGCTGGTTGACAGCGAACACCGGGGAGCTGTTTTTT,TRBV4-3,few,TRBJ2-2,NA
CASSPRRTGGLVEAFF,TGTGCCAGCTCACCGCGGAGGACGGGGGGGTTGGTAGAAGCTTTCTTT,TRBV18,NA,TRBJ1-1,NA
CASSHPSQADTQYF,TGTGCCAGCAGCCACCCTAGTCAGGCAGATACGCAGTATTTT,TRBV4-2,NA,TRBJ2-3,NA
CASSRGEGSNQPQHF,TGCGCCAGCAGCCGGGGTGAGGGCAGCAATCAGCCCCAGCATTTT,TRBV5-1,NA,TRBJ1-5,NA
CASSPTRARGVHTQYF,TGTGCCAGCAGCCCCACGAGGGCGCGGGGGGTACATACGCAGTATTTT,TRBV9,NA,TRBJ2-3,TRBD2
CASSLIGDEQFF,TGTGCCAGCAGTTTGATCGGCGATGAGCAGTTCTTC,TRBV12-3/TRBV12-4,NA,TRBJ2-1,NA
CASRLNTGELFF,TGCGCCAGCAGACTGAACACCGGGGAGCTGTTTTTT,TRBV5-1,once,TRBJ2-2,NA
CASSIDVNRPTNYGYTF,TGTGCCAGTAGTATAGATGTCAACAGACCCACTAACTATGGCTACACCTTC,TRBV19,NA,TRBJ1-2,NA
CASHSSTSSGNTIYF,TGTGCCAGCCATTCCAGCACTTCCTCTGGAAACACCATATATTTT,TRBV7-8,NA,TRBJ1-3,NA
CASSYSSAGTSGTDTQYF,TGTGCCAGCAGTTACTCAAGTGCCGGGACTAGCGGCACAGATACGCAGTATTTT,TRBV6-2/TRBV6-3,once,TRBJ2-3,TRBD2
CATYGVNYGYTF,TGTGCCACTTATGGGGTGAACTATGGCTACACCTTC,TRBV11-3,NA,TRBJ1-2,NA
CASSTSGSNYNEQFF,TGTGCCAGCAGCACTAGCGGGAGTAACTACAATGAGCAGTTCTTC,TRBV5-5,once,TRBJ2-1,TRBD2